These 30 T cell receptor beta chains share one sample of origin, sequenced in a study of blood T cell repertoires in COVID-19. The table came from immunoSEQ multiplex PCR; TCRdb's copy has only in-frame clones and leaves some out. The top ten clones hold around 27% of a sample with tens of thousands of clones, around 81% of them seen once. The sample comprised peripheral blood. All receptors derive from a human donor in a cohort sampled during active COVID-19.

This clone has a count of ten or more. The chain combines TRBV27 with TRBJ1-2; a weak D match, TRBD1 (6 bases). The length of the CDR3 is 14 residues. V dropped 2 bases and J dropped 4 bases, with 11 bases sitting between them. Looked up from germline, CDR1 is MNHEY and CDR2 is SMNVEV (reference sequence). The CDR3 nucleotides read TGTGCCAGCAGTTTAGCAGGGGTCGGCTATGGCTACACCTTC. Translating it yields CASSLAGVGYGYTF.

The chain is built from TRBV12-3 or TRBV12-4 and TRBJ1-4; 7 bases fit TRBD1. The CDR3 is 12 amino acids. V was clipped by 6 bases and J by 16 bases; unmatched bases: 11. CDR3: CASSTTGSVRFF. In DNA, the CDR3 is TGTGCCAGCAGCACGACAGGGTCAGTTCGGTTTTTT.

In its sample, this clone was seen a few times. The chain joins TRBV7-3 to TRBJ1-6; 11 bases are shared with TRBD1. V dropped 3 bases and J dropped 3; count of bases not matched to a gene: 1. Germline-derived CDR1 and CDR2 are SGHTA and FQGTGA. The CDR3 extends over 16 amino acids. CDR3 in amino acids: CASSLGTGGYNSPLHF. CDR3 nucleotide sequence: TGTGCCAGCAGCTTGGGGACAGGGGGCTATAATTCACCCCTCCACTTT. Variable domain in full (rest from reference TRBV7-3 and TRBJ1-6): GAGVSQTPSNKVTEKGKYVELRCDPISGHTALYWYRQSLGQGPEFLIYFQGTGAADDSGLPNDRFFAVRPEGSVSTLKIQRTERGDSAVYLCASSLGTGGYNSPLHFGNGTRLTVT.

This sequence joins TRBV7-9 and TRBJ1-2; no definite D call. The V gene's germline CDR1 is SEHNR and CDR2 FQNEAQ (reference sequence). Trimming removed 2 bases from V and 4 bases from J, with 23 bases in between. This CDR3 has 18 residues. CDR3 sequence reads: CASSLRAVGLREAYGYTF. CDR3 DNA: TGTGCCAGCAGCTTAAGGGCGGTTGGACTCCGGGAGGCCTATGGCTACACCTTC.

The gene calls are TRBV27 and TRBJ1-2; 7 bases map to TRBD1. CDR3 length: 13 amino acids. Germline V gene data show CDR1 as MNHEY and CDR2 as SMNVEV (reference sequence). After removal of 4 bases from V and 8 bases from J, the junction contained 7 bases not matched to a gene. The CDR3 sequence is CASSSRGSGGYTF. CDR3 in DNA: TGTGCCAGCAGTTCCAGGGGGAGTGGAGGCTACACCTTC.

This clone was recorded only once. The chain employs TRBV4-1 and TRBJ2-3; 10 bases agree with TRBD2. This CDR3 is 16 amino acids long. Germline V gene data show CDR1 as MGHRA and CDR2 as YSYEKL. Trimming at V came to 4 bases and at J to 2 bases, leaving 6 bases not matched to a gene. CDR3 in amino acids: CASSRGLADLTDTQYF. DNA of the CDR3: TGCGCCAGCAGCCGTGGACTAGCGGACCTCACAGATACGCAGTATTTT.

This chain uses TRBV5-5 with TRBJ1-6; 9 bases fit TRBD1. V was clipped by 2 bases and J by 6 bases; unmatched bases: 6. Germline loops: CDR1 SGHKS, CDR2 YYEKEE (reference sequence). The length of the CDR3 is 16 residues. CDR3 nucleotide sequence: TGTGCCAGCAGCTTCCTTCCGGGACAGGGTAATTCACCCCTCCACTTT. It specifies CASSFLPGQGNSPLHF.

The rearrangement joins TRBV6-1 to TRBJ2-1; maybe TRBD2 (5 bases). Germline lookup yields CDR1 MNHNS and CDR2 SASEGT. V dropped 2 bases and J dropped 3 bases, with 14 bases sitting between them. This CDR3 contains 16 residues. The CDR3 sequence: CASSENGGTIYNEQFF. The CDR3 DNA is TGTGCCAGCAGTGAAAATGGAGGAACCATCTACAATGAGCAGTTCTTC.

The rearrangement links TRBV6-5 to TRBJ1-5; maybe TRBD1 (5 bases). Germline V CDR1 and CDR2: MNHEY, SVGAGI. This CDR3 is built from 16 residues. Trimming removed 0 bases at V and 3 bases at J, with 12 bases between. CDR3 protein: CASSYSWSGANQPQHF. The DNA for the CDR3 is TGTGCCAGCAGTTACTCCTGGAGCGGGGCCAATCAGCCCCAGCATTTT.

This clone appeared once. The V gene is TRBV11-3, the J gene TRBJ1-1; 7 bases align to TRBD1. The V segment lost 5 bases and the J segment 6 bases; nucleotides outside the gene matches: 6. Germline values: CDR1 SGHNT, CDR2 YENEEA. The CDR3 length is 13 residues. The CDR3 is CASSRQGFAEAFF. The CDR3, as DNA: TGTGCCAGCAGCAGACAGGGTTTCGCTGAAGCTTTCTTT. Supplemented by reference TRBV11-3 and TRBJ1-1, the full variable domain reads EAGVVQSPRYKIIEKKQPVAFWCNPISGHNTLYWYLQNLGQGPELLIRYENEEAVDDSQLPKDRFSAERLKGVDSTLKIQPAELGDSAVYLCASSRQGFAEAFFGQGTRLTVV.

The chain is built from TRBV28 and TRBJ1-4; D gene uncertain. Trimming cost V 5 bases and J 8 bases, with 18 bases left between them. Germline V gene sequence: CDR1 MDHEN, CDR2 SYDVKM. The CDR3 sequence is 15 residues long. CDR3: CASSLITGGREKLFF. In DNA, the CDR3 is TGTGCCAGCAGTCTTATAACTGGAGGGCGCGAAAAACTGTTTTTT.

This rearrangement joins TRBV4-1 to TRBJ2-6; 15 bases agree with TRBD2. The germline CDR1 and CDR2 sequences are MGHRA and YSYEKL. V lost 4 bases, J lost 2 bases, and 9 bases stayed unmatched. The CDR3 runs 20 residues. This CDR3 reads CASSRTLRTSGGAGANVLTF. DNA for the CDR3: TGCGCCAGCAGCCGTACCCTTCGGACTAGCGGGGGGGCTGGGGCCAACGTCCTGACTTTC.

This clone has just one count. V usage is TRBV4-2 and J usage is TRBJ2-7, with D perhaps matching TRBD2 (6 bases). Trimming pared 4 bases from V and 3 bases from J, leaving 16 bases between. This CDR3 spans 15 amino acids. Germline V gene data show CDR1 as LGHNA and CDR2 as YNFKEQ. The CDR3 reads CASSREPGLYYEQYF. The CDR3 DNA is TGTGCCAGCAGCCGCGAACCGGGACTGTACTACGAGCAGTACTTC.

V usage is TRBV19 and J usage is TRBJ2-2, with TRBD1 as a possible D gene (6 bases). This CDR3 has 15 residues. Germline V CDR1 and CDR2: LNHDA, SQIVND (reference sequence). The V end was cut by 2 bases, the J end by 4 bases, with 11 bases between. As DNA, the CDR3 is TGTGCCAGTAGTATAACAGGGCACGGCACCGGGGAGCTGTTTTTT. Its translation: CASSITGHGTGELFF. The full variable domain, rest sourced from reference TRBV19 and TRBJ2-2, is DGGITQSPKYLFRKEGQNVTLSCEQNLNHDAMYWYRQDPGQGLRLIYYSQIVNDFQKGDIAEGYSVSREKKESFPLTVTSAQKNPTAFYLCASSITGHGTGELFFGEGSRLTVL.

This rearrangement joins TRBV5-1 to TRBJ2-5, with a weak D call TRBD2 (6 bases). The CDR3 is 13 amino acids. Trimming stripped 0 bases from V and 3 bases from J, with 6 bases between. The germline CDR1 and CDR2 sequences are SGHRS and YFSETQ. The DNA for the CDR3 is TGCGCCAGCAGCTTGGGCGGGGAAGAGACCCAGTACTTC. This gives the protein CASSLGGEETQYF.

The V gene is TRBV7-9, the J gene TRBJ1-5; D is uncertain. V lost 3 bases and J 5 bases, leaving 11 bases between the germline ends. Looked up from germline, CDR1 is SEHNR and CDR2 is FQNEAQ (reference sequence). This CDR3 is 14 amino acids long. CDR3 in amino acids: CASSFGSRDQPQHF. CDR3 nucleotide sequence: TGTGCCAGCAGCTTTGGAAGTCGGGATCAGCCCCAGCATTTT. Drawing the rest from reference TRBV7-9 and TRBJ1-5, the complete variable domain is DTGVSQNPRHKITKRGQNVTFRCDPISEHNRLYWYRQTLGQGPEFLTYFQNEAQLEKSRLLSDRFSAERPKGSFSTLEIQRTEQGDSAMYLCASSFGSRDQPQHFGDGTRLSIL.

The chain carries TRBV6-5 and TRBJ1-2; 8 bases fit TRBD1. J lost 5 bases, V lost 6 bases, and 8 bases had no gene match. The CDR3 consists of 14 residues. In germline, CDR1 is MNHEY, CDR2 SVGAGI. CDR3 loop: CASSVDRGPYGYTF. The CDR3 DNA follows: TGTGCCAGCAGCGTTGACAGGGGACCTTATGGCTACACCTTC.

The V and J genes are TRBV19 and TRBJ2-3, with 9 bases aligning to TRBD1. The CDR3 is 15 amino acids. CDR1 and CDR2 from the germline V gene are LNHDA and SQIVND (reference sequence). The trim removed 1 base at V and 8 bases at J, leaving 7 bases unmatched. As DNA, the CDR3 is TGTGCCAGTAGTATAGGGGGACAGGGTATCGGTACGCAGTATTTT. Its translation is CASSIGGQGIGTQYF.

A note on this clone: Other DNA sequences in this specimen translate into the identical CDR3. The chain links TRBV6-5 to TRBJ1-5; D not certain. Germline CDR1 is MNHEY and CDR2 is SVGAGI. V was pared by 0 bases and J by 2 bases, with 5 bases between. The CDR3 covers 14 residues. In DNA form, the CDR3 reads TGTGCCAGCAGTTACTCCAGTGGCAATCAGCCCCAGCATTTT. Translated: CASSYSSGNQPQHF.

This sequence joins TRBV11-2 and TRBJ1-5, with D unclear. Germline V gives CDR1 SGHAT, CDR2 FQNNGV. V dropped 1 base and J dropped 0 bases, with 7 bases sitting between them. The CDR3 totals 15 residues. The CDR3 region is CASSLGGYSNQPQHF. The DNA of the CDR3 is TGTGCCAGCAGCTTAGGAGGTTATAGCAATCAGCCCCAGCATTTT.

This clone came up once. V and J are TRBV5-1 and TRBJ2-5; TRBD2 matches 7 bases. V was pared by 4 bases and J by 0 bases, with 0 bases of the junction left unmatched. This CDR3 region has 13 residues. Germline V gene sequence: CDR1 SGHRS, CDR2 YFSETQ. The CDR3 nucleotides read TGCGCCAGCAGCGCGGGGGACCAAGAGACCCAGTACTTC. It is translated as CASSAGDQETQYF.

This clone was seen a few times. The chain recombines TRBV7-9 with TRBJ1-6, with D hard to call. The CDR3 sequence is 15 residues long. V was pared by 2 bases and J by 10 bases, with 15 bases between. CDR1 is SEHNR, CDR2 FQNEAQ, per germline (reference sequence). The CDR3 DNA reads TGTGCCAGCAGCTTATCCGGACCGGCGGGCTCACCCCTCCACTTT. It is translated as CASSLSGPAGSPLHF.

V is TRBV7-9 and J is TRBJ2-3; no definite D call. Trimming stripped 1 base from V and 0 bases from J, with 8 bases between. The CDR3 loop spans 15 amino acids. Germline values: CDR1 SEHNR, CDR2 FQNEAQ (reference sequence). For the CDR3, the DNA is TGTGCCAGCAGCTTAGGCGAGGTTAGCACAGATACGCAGTATTTT. Protein sequence: CASSLGEVSTDTQYF.

The chain joins TRBV20-1 to TRBJ2-5; D is perhaps TRBD2 (5 bases). Germline values: CDR1 DFQATT, CDR2 SNEGSKA (reference sequence). The ends were cut back, 3 bases at V and 11 bases at J, with 16 bases in the middle. The CDR3 has 12 residues. DNA of the CDR3: TGCAGTGCTAGTAATCGTCGAGGGCCACAGTACTTC. Its protein product is CSASNRRGPQYF.

The genes are TRBV5-1 and TRBJ1-4, with 7 nucleotides matching TRBD1. The CDR3 covers 15 residues. V shed 0 bases, J shed 2 bases, and the junction held 1 base outside the gene matches. Germline V gene sequence: CDR1 SGHRS, CDR2 YFSETQ. CDR3 in amino acids: CASSLETGTNEKLFF. In DNA, the CDR3 is TGCGCCAGCAGCTTGGAGACAGGGACTAATGAAAAACTGTTTTTT.

The V gene is TRBV28, the J gene TRBJ2-5, with D maybe TRBD2 (5 bases). The CDR3 consists of 15 residues. Germline CDR1 is MDHEN and CDR2 is SYDVKM. The V end lost 2 bases, the J end lost 3 bases, and 13 bases lay between the germline ends. The CDR3 region has the DNA TGTGCCAGCAGTTTAAGAGGGCTTGGGAAAGAGACCCAGTACTTC. Its translation: CASSLRGLGKETQYF.

V usage is TRBV4-1 and J usage is TRBJ2-7; TRBD2 matches 10 bases. Germline CDR1 MGHRA, CDR2 YSYEKL. The V gene end was trimmed by 1 base and the J gene end by 1 base; junction bases not matched to a gene: 4. CDR3 size: 16 residues. The CDR3 coding sequence is TGCGCCAGCAGCCAAGTAAGCGGGGGGGCATCCTACGAGCAGTACTTC. This codes for CASSQVSGGASYEQYF.

The V gene is TRBV3-1 (or the pseudogene TRBV3-2), the J gene TRBJ2-1; tentative D call: TRBD1 (5 bases). V shed 2 bases and J shed 8 bases, with 19 bases lying between them. Germline V gene data show CDR1 as LGHDT and CDR2 as YNNKEL (reference sequence). The CDR3 spans 16 residues. The CDR3 DNA reads as TGTGCCAGCAGCCAATCCTCCTACGGACACGCCGATGAGCAGTTCTTC. Translated: CASSQSSYGHADEQFF.

The V and J genes are TRBV4-3 and TRBJ1-2, with TRBD1 as a possible D gene (6 bases). The germline V gene encodes CDR1 LGHNA and CDR2 YSLEER. There are 14 residues in the CDR3. V lost 0 bases and J lost 4, with 9 bases in between. This chain's CDR3 is CASSQETGPYGYTF. The CDR3 DNA is TGCGCCAGCAGCCAAGAGACAGGACCCTATGGCTACACCTTC.

This clone showed up just once. The chain recombines TRBV4-3 with TRBJ2-1; TRBD1 aligns across 7 bases. CDR3 size: 14 residues. The V gene end was trimmed by 2 bases and the J gene end by 8 bases; junction bases not matched to a gene: 6. Germline CDR1 reads LGHNA; CDR2 reads YSLEER. CDR3 loop: CASSQSLGGYEQFF. The CDR3, as DNA: TGCGCCAGCAGCCAATCCCTAGGGGGCTATGAGCAGTTCTTC.